These 31 T cell receptor beta chains came from one sample sequenced in a study of siplizumab effects on memory and regulatory T cells. This table comes from immunoSEQ multiplex PCR, and its TCRdb copy is limited to in-frame clones, with some not included. The sample lists fewer than 60,000 clones; 93% were seen once. What was sequenced was CD8+ T cells sorted from blood. These receptor sequences come from a human donor in good health.

The rearrangement links TRBV28 to TRBJ1-1; no definite D call. Trimming took 2 bases from V and 2 from J, leaving 9 bases between them. From germline, CDR1 is MDHEN and CDR2 SYDVKM. This CDR3 contains 14 residues. The CDR3 sequence is CASSLRTRNTEAFF. The CDR3 DNA sequence: TGTGCCAGCAGTTTAAGGACCCGCAACACTGAAGCTTTCTTT.

This chain links TRBV11-2 with TRBJ1-1, with TRBD1 as a possible D gene (6 bases). Germline loops: CDR1 SGHAT, CDR2 FQNNGV. V lost 3 bases to trimming and J lost 5 bases, with 7 bases between them. The CDR3 length is 12 residues. CDR3 nucleotides: TGTGCCAGCAGCTTTAGGGGGACTGAAGCTTTCTTT. It translates to CASSFRGTEAFF.

Only one count was recorded for this clone. The chain is built from TRBV7-3 and TRBJ2-5; TRBD2 is a possible D gene (6 bases). Deletions cut 4 bases from V and 2 bases from J, with 14 bases between. The length of the CDR3 is 15 residues. Germline CDR1 reads SGHTA; CDR2 reads FQGTGA. The CDR3 reads CASSSSGTPQETQYF. The CDR3, as DNA: TGTGCCAGCAGCTCCTCCGGGACTCCTCAAGAGACCCAGTACTTC. The complete variable domain, with remaining parts taken from reference TRBV7-3 and TRBJ2-5, reads GAGVSQTPSNKVTEKGKYVELRCDPISGHTALYWYRQSLGQGPEFLIYFQGTGAADDSGLPNDRFFAVRPEGSVSTLKIQRTERGDSAVYLCASSSSGTPQETQYFGPGTRLLVL.

The chain recombines TRBV7-6 with TRBJ2-7; D is ambiguous. This CDR3 has 12 amino acids. V was trimmed by 4 bases and J by 5 bases, leaving 9 bases between them. Germline V gives CDR1 SGHVS, CDR2 FNYEAQ. CDR3 DNA sequence: TGTGCCAGCAGCTCGTTAGTAGACGAGCAGTACTTC. Encoded protein: CASSSLVDEQYF.

This clone was observed once. The chain employs TRBV7-2 and TRBJ2-1, with D uncertain. This CDR3 region has 15 residues. Germline CDR1 SGHTA, CDR2 FQGNSA. Trimming took 0 bases from V and 7 from J, leaving 13 bases between them. This CDR3 is CASSLARNLLNEQFF. The CDR3, as DNA: TGTGCCAGCAGCTTAGCGCGGAATTTATTAAATGAGCAGTTCTTC. Combining the CDR3 with reference TRBV7-2 and TRBJ2-1 gives the whole variable domain GAGVSQSPSNKVTEKGKDVELRCDPISGHTALYWYRQSLGQGLEFLIYFQGNSAPDKSGLPSDRFSAERTGGSVSTLTIQRTQQEDSAVYLCASSLARNLLNEQFFGPGTRLTVL.

This chain uses TRBV7-9 with TRBJ2-1; no definite D call. The CDR3 is 12 amino acids. Germline values: CDR1 SEHNR, CDR2 FQNEAQ (reference sequence). V was trimmed by 4 bases and J by 2 bases, leaving 3 bases between them. CDR3 nucleotides: TGTGCCAGCAGCTCAACCTACAATGAGCAGTTCTTC. As protein: CASSSTYNEQFF.

The chain recombines TRBV27 with TRBJ1-2; D is perhaps TRBD1 (6 bases). This CDR3 spans 15 amino acids. From germline, CDR1 is MNHEY and CDR2 SMNVEV (reference sequence). Trimming cost V 4 bases and J 0 bases, with 12 bases left between them. The CDR3 loop is CASSSIQGPNYGYTF. The CDR3 DNA reads TGTGCCAGCAGTTCCATACAGGGTCCTAACTATGGCTACACCTTC.

This chain connects TRBV11-2 to TRBJ1-1, with TRBD1 matching over 7 bases. The germline V gene encodes CDR1 SGHAT and CDR2 FQNNGV. The trim removed 4 bases at V and 1 base at J, leaving 6 bases unmatched. The length of the CDR3 is 15 residues. CDR3 loop: CASSYATGANTEAFF. CDR3 nucleotide sequence: TGTGCCAGCAGCTACGCAACAGGGGCGAACACTGAAGCTTTCTTT.

CDR3 nucleotide sequence: TGTGCCAGCACGGACAGGGTAAACTCTGGAAACACCATATATTTT. Amino acids: CASTDRVNSGNTIYF. The chain carries TRBV27 and TRBJ1-3, with 8 bases lining up with TRBD1. J gave up 0 bases and V 7 bases, and 5 bases lay outside the gene matches. This CDR3 comprises 15 residues. The germline V gene has CDR1 MNHEY and CDR2 SMNVEV (reference sequence).

This chain links TRBV7-8 with TRBJ1-1; perhaps TRBD1 as D (6 bases). This CDR3 is built from 15 residues. The germline CDR1 and CDR2 sequences are SGHVS and FQNEAQ. Trimming stripped 4 bases from V and 4 bases from J, with 16 bases between. The CDR3 sequence is CASSSPGHGVTEAFF. The DNA of the CDR3 is TGTGCCAGCAGCTCTCCGGGACATGGGGTCACTGAAGCTTTCTTT.

As concerns this clone: Germline is not matched at one junction end, which may reflect a read error. This chain uses TRBV27 with TRBJ1-1, with 7 bases that match TRBD1. The CDR3 is 17 amino acids. From germline, CDR1 is MNHEY and CDR2 SMNVEV (reference sequence). CDR3 region: CASSLSRQGRGTTEAFF. DNA for the CDR3: TGTGCCAGCAGTCTATCTCGACAGGGAAGGGGGACCACTGAAGCTTTCTTT.

This clone was seen more than once but under ten times. The sample has other DNA sequences that encode this CDR3 too. The chain joins TRBV15 to TRBJ2-2; D uncertain. CDR1 and CDR2 from the germline V gene are LNHNV and YYDKDF (reference sequence). The V and J ends lost 5 bases and 7 bases respectively, with 5 bases between them. The CDR3 extends over 11 amino acids. The CDR3 region is CATSRGGELFF. DNA for the CDR3: TGTGCCACCAGCCGAGGCGGGGAGCTGTTTTTT.

The CDR3 region has the DNA TGTGCCTGGAGTAACGGTAGCTCCTACGAGCAGTACTTC. Its translation is CAWSNGSSYEQYF. The chain employs TRBV30 and TRBJ2-7, with D uncertain. This CDR3 is 13 amino acids long. Germline CDR1 GTSNPN, CDR2 SVGIG (reference sequence). Deletions cut 2 bases from V and 0 bases from J, with 8 bases between. Full variable domain (missing parts from reference TRBV30 and TRBJ2-7): SQTIHQWPATLVQPVGSPLSLECTVEGTSNPNLYWYRQAAGRGLQLLFYSVGIGQISSEVPQNLSASRPQDRQFILSSKKLLLSDSGFYLCAWSNGSSYEQYFGPGTRLTVT.

V is TRBV11-2 and J is TRBJ1-1; D is ambiguous. This CDR3 spans 14 amino acids. V was pared by 8 bases and J by 0 bases, with 13 bases between. Germline CDR1 is SGHAT and CDR2 is FQNNGV. CDR3 sequence reads: CASAGGNMNTEAFF. In nucleotides, the CDR3 is TGTGCCAGCGCGGGCGGCAATATGAACACTGAAGCTTTCTTT.

The rearrangement links TRBV27 to TRBJ2-7; TRBD1 matches at 10 bases. This CDR3 spans 14 amino acids. J lost 5 bases, V lost 7 bases, and 8 bases had no gene match. Germline values: CDR1 MNHEY, CDR2 SMNVEV (reference sequence). The CDR3 DNA reads TGTGCCAGCAAAACCGGGACAGGGGCCCACGAGCAGTACTTC. It is translated as CASKTGTGAHEQYF.

The chain carries TRBV28 and TRBJ1-1, with D unclear. The CDR3 totals 17 residues. Germline loops: CDR1 MDHEN, CDR2 SYDVKM. V was clipped by 3 bases and J by 0 bases, with 17 bases between them. The CDR3 DNA reads TGTGCCAGCAGTTTTTATATGGAGGGCGGACTGAACACTGAAGCTTTCTTT. Translation: CASSFYMEGGLNTEAFF.

V and J are TRBV11-2 and TRBJ2-7; D is unclear. CDR1 and CDR2 from the germline V gene are SGHAT and FQNNGV. The CDR3 contains 17 residues. V lost 3 bases and J 5 bases, leaving 23 bases between the germline ends. CDR3 region: CASSFTGRLTTVHEQYF. CDR3 nucleotide sequence: TGTGCCAGCAGCTTTACGGGCCGCTTAACCACAGTGCACGAGCAGTACTTC.

A note on this clone: The junction differs from germline at one of its ends, possibly a read error. The rearrangement uses TRBV14 and TRBJ2-4, with 7 nucleotides matching TRBD2. From germline, CDR1 is SGHDN and CDR2 FVKESK. The CDR3 contains 13 residues. CDR3 loop: CASSLAQTSARIF. For the CDR3, the DNA is TGTGCCAGCAGCCTTGCCCAAACTAGCGCCCGGATCTTC.

This chain uses TRBV4-2 with TRBJ2-7; 11 nucleotides agree with TRBD2. The CDR3 is 16 residues long. Germline CDR1 and CDR2: LGHNA and YNFKEQ. Germline trimming cut 2 bases from V and 1 base from J; bases unmatched to any gene: 4. CDR3 protein: CASSQFSSGGSYEQYF. The CDR3 nucleotides read TGTGCCAGCAGCCAATTTTCTAGCGGGGGGTCCTACGAGCAGTACTTC.

V usage is TRBV5-1 and J usage is TRBJ1-1; D unresolved. Trimming left V 1 base short and J 2 bases short, with 9 bases between. CDR3 length equals 14 residues. Germline V CDR1 and CDR2: SGHRS, YFSETQ. CDR3 coding DNA: TGCGCCAGCAGCTTGTTTGAGGGTAACACTGAAGCTTTCTTT. This codes for CASSLFEGNTEAFF.

The chain links TRBV28 to TRBJ1-2; D is possibly TRBD1 (5 bases). V was clipped by 3 bases and J by 1 base, with 18 bases between them. This CDR3 has 17 amino acids. Germline CDR1 is MDHEN and CDR2 is SYDVKM. The CDR3 region has the DNA TGTGCCAGCAGTTTGGGGGTGGGGTTTGGGCTTAACTATGGCTACACCTTC. Protein: CASSLGVGFGLNYGYTF.

This clone occurred once. V gene TRBV7-6 combines with J gene TRBJ1-2; D perhaps matches TRBD1 (6 bases). Germline V CDR1 and CDR2: SGHVS, FNYEAQ. This CDR3 is built from 15 residues. Trimming took off 3 bases at V and 4 bases at J, with 15 bases between the two ends. CDR3 amino acids: CASSLEATGLYGYTF. For the CDR3, the DNA is TGTGCCAGCAGCTTGGAAGCGACAGGACTCTATGGCTACACCTTC.

The chain couples TRBV7-9 to TRBJ2-1; 11 bases align to TRBD2. The CDR3 totals 18 residues. The germline V gene has CDR1 SEHNR and CDR2 FQNEAQ (reference sequence). Trimming at V came to 5 bases and at J to 1 base, leaving 10 bases not matched to a gene. In DNA, the CDR3 is TGTGCCAGCAGCAATGGACTAGCGGGCACAAGATCCTACAATGAGCAGTTCTTC. This codes for CASSNGLAGTRSYNEQFF. Based on the CDR3 plus reference TRBV7-9 and TRBJ2-1, the full variable domain is DTGVSQNPRHKITKRGQNVTFRCDPISEHNRLYWYRQTLGQGPEFLTYFQNEAQLEKSRLLSDRFSAERPKGSFSTLEIQRTEQGDSAMYLCASSNGLAGTRSYNEQFFGPGTRLTVL.

This rearrangement joins TRBV9 to TRBJ2-1; D perhaps matches TRBD1 (5 bases). V lost 0 bases and J lost 7, with 14 bases in between. This CDR3 has 15 residues. The germline CDR1 and CDR2 sequences are SGDLS and YYNGEE. CDR3 loop: CASSVEARVVNEQFF. In nucleotides, the CDR3 is TGTGCCAGCAGCGTAGAAGCCAGGGTCGTAAATGAGCAGTTCTTC.

The genes are TRBV11-2 and TRBJ2-7; D gene ambiguous. The germline V gene has CDR1 SGHAT and CDR2 FQNNGV. The CDR3 is 13 residues long. The V end lost 6 bases, the J end lost 5 bases, and 14 bases lay between the germline ends. The CDR3 coding sequence is TGTGCCAGCAGGGAAGAACTTCCCCACGAGCAGTACTTC. Its translation: CASREELPHEQYF. The whole variable domain, remainder taken from reference TRBV11-2 and TRBJ2-7, is EAGVAQSPRYKIIEKRQSVAFWCNPISGHATLYWYQQILGQGPKLLIQFQNNGVVDDSQLPKDRFSAERLKGVDSTLKIQPAKLEDSAVYLCASREELPHEQYFGPGTRLTVT.

The chain links TRBV29-1 to TRBJ1-1; D gene uncertain. V was cut by 1 base and J by 2 bases, with 5 bases left in between. Germline CDR1 and CDR2: SQVTM and ANQGSEA. CDR3 size: 12 residues. The CDR3 protein is CSVEGINTEAFF. In DNA form, the CDR3 reads TGCAGCGTTGAAGGGATTAACACTGAAGCTTTCTTT.

The V gene is TRBV7-6, the J gene TRBJ2-7; 10 bases line up with TRBD2. Germline V lookup: CDR1 SGHVS, CDR2 FNYEAQ. The V gene end was trimmed by 2 bases and the J gene end by 2 bases; junction bases not matched to a gene: 3. The CDR3 has 15 residues. CDR3 loop: CASSLLAGVPYEQYF. The CDR3 nucleotides read TGTGCCAGCAGCTTACTAGCGGGAGTCCCCTACGAGCAGTACTTC.

This chain uses TRBV11-2 with TRBJ2-3; TRBD2 matches 14 bases. Germline loops: CDR1 SGHAT, CDR2 FQNNGV. This CDR3 has 18 residues. Trimming removed 3 bases from V and 6 bases from J; junction bases left unmatched: 11. The CDR3 nucleotides read TGTGCCAGCAGCTTTGGGACTAGCGGGAGTAGGGGGGCGGATACGCAGTATTTT. Its translation is CASSFGTSGSRGADTQYF.

The V gene is TRBV27, the J gene TRBJ2-3; no clear D gene. From germline, CDR1 is MNHEY and CDR2 SMNVEV (reference sequence). V lost 5 bases and J lost 6, with 9 bases in between. The CDR3 loop spans 12 amino acids. The CDR3 coding sequence is TGTGCCAGCAGTGACACAAGGGATACGCAGTATTTT. This codes for CASSDTRDTQYF.

The sample holds one count of this clone. The chain links TRBV6-1 to TRBJ1-1, with D hard to call. Germline CDR1 reads MNHNS; CDR2 reads SASEGT. V was pared by 3 bases and J by 11 bases, with 10 bases between. The CDR3 consists of 11 residues. CDR3 in DNA: TGTGCCAGCAGTGAGAGGGATATGGCTTTCTTT. This sequence encodes CASSERDMAFF.

V is TRBV2 and J is TRBJ1-4; D unresolved. V gave up 2 bases and J gave up 0 bases, with 10 bases separating them. Germline-derived CDR1 and CDR2 are SNHLY and FYNNEI. The CDR3 is made up of 16 amino acids. The CDR3 DNA follows: TGTGCCAGCAGTGAAAGGGAGTCTGCAACTAATGAAAAACTGTTTTTT. This codes for CASSERESATNEKLFF.